This T cell receptor (beta chain) was captured by sequencing in a study of OX40 agonist ivuxolimab in advanced cancers. Study overall: Ivuxolimab, which is an agonistic anti-OX40 (CD134) antibody, was administered to the patients.

Details on this clone: No antigen is known for it.

The table came from immunoSEQ multiplex PCR; TCRdb's copy has only in-frame clones and leaves some out. The data contain around 140,000 clones, approximately 94% of them singletons. The study's findings and limits: Relatively little clonal expansion, among the lowest observed, appeared in partial responders at 0.1-3.0 mg/kg.

Sequenced here: CD4+ or CD8+ T cells sorted from blood, sampled in a trial of the OX40 agonist ivuxolimab. The receptor was isolated from an adult with an advanced solid tumor such as melanoma, head and neck, liver or kidney cancer.

Here the CDR3 DNA reads TGTGCCAGCAGCTTAGATACCAGCGACTATGGCTACACCTTC. Its protein is CASSLDTSDYGYTF. This chain uses TRBV7-2 with TRBJ1-2; D not resolved. In germline, CDR1 is SGHTA, CDR2 FQGNSA. The CDR3 is 14 residues long. V was shortened by 1 base and J by 3 bases, with 9 bases between the two germline ends.